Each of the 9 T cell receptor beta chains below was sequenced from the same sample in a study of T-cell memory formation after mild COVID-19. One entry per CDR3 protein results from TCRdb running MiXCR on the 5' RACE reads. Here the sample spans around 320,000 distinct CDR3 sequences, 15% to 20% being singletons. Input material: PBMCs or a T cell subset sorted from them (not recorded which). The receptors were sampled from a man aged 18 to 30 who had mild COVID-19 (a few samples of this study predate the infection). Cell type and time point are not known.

This chain's CDR3 is CSASRDVNRNQPQHF. CDR3 nucleotide sequence: TGCAGTGCTAGCCGGGACGTCAACCGCAATCAGCCCCAGCATTTT. The V call is TRBV20-1, the J call TRBJ1-5, with D maybe TRBD1 (5 bases). This CDR3 has 15 residues. Germline V gene sequence: CDR1 DFQATT, CDR2 SNEGSKA (reference sequence). Trimming removed 3 bases from V and 2 bases from J, with 14 bases in between.

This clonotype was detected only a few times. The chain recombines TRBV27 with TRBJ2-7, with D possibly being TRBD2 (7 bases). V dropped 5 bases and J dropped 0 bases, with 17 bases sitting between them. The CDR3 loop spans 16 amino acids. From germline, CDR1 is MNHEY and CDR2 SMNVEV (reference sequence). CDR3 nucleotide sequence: TGTGCCAGCAGTCAACCCGGGGGGCCGGGCTCCTACGAGCAGTACGTC. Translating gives CASSQPGGPGSYEQYV.

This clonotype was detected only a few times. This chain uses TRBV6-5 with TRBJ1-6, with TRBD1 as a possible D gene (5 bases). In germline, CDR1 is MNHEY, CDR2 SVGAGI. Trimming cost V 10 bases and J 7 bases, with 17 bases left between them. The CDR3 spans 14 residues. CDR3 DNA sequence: TGTGCCAATCTCACAGCGGGGCTCAATTCACCCCTCCACTTT. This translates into CANLTAGLNSPLHF.

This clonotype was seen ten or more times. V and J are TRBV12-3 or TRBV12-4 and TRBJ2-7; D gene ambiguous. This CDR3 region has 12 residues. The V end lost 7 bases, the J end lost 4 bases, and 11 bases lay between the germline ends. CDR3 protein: CASTLNGYEQYF. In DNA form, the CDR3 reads TGTGCCAGCACCCTGAACGGATACGAGCAGTACTTC.

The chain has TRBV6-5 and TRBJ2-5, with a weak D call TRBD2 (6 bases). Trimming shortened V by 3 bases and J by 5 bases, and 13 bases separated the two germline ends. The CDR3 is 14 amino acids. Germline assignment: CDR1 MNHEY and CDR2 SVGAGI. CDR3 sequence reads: CASSYVRGRETQYF. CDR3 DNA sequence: TGTGCCAGCAGTTATGTACGGGGGAGGGAGACCCAGTACTTC.

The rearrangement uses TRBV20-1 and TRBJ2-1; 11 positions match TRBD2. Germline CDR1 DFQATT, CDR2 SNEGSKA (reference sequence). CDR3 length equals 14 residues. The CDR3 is CRAELAGENNEQFF. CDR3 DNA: TGCAGGGCGGAACTAGCGGGGGAGAACAATGAGCAGTTCTTC.

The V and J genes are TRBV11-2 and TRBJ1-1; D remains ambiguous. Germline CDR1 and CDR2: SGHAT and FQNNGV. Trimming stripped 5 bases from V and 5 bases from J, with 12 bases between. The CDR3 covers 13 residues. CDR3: CASSLGGWTEAFF. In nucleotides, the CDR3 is TGTGCCAGCAGCCTCGGCGGGTGGACTGAAGCTTTCTTT.

This chain's CDR3 is CASSHPLGTSGAGELFF. Written as DNA, the CDR3 is TGTGCCAGCAGCCATCCCCTGGGGACTAGCGGGGCCGGGGAGCTGTTTTTT. The chain has TRBV4-2 and TRBJ2-2; 13 bases fit TRBD2. CDR3 length: 17 residues. CDR1 and CDR2 from the germline V gene are LGHNA and YNFKEQ. J gave up 6 bases and V 3 bases, and 7 bases lay outside the gene matches.

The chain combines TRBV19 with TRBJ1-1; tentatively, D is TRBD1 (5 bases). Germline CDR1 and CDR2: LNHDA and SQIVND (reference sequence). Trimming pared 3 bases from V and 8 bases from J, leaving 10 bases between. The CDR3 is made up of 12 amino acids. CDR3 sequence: CASSMGPGEAFF. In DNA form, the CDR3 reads TGTGCCAGTAGTATGGGGCCCGGAGAAGCTTTCTTT.